The sequence of this T cell receptor (beta chain) was determined in a study of cytomegalovirus exposure and HLA in healthy donors. Findings and caveats of the study: At a 0.05 false discovery rate, a later analysis found 15,000 to 20,000 TCR beta sequences to be associated with HLA alleles. Per published accounts, TCR beta sequences correctly predicted the HLA-A and HLA-B alleles of most subjects.

Of note for this clone: Its antigen remains unknown.

PCR amplification relied on 60 Vbeta primers (plus 13 Jbeta primers). Method: immunoSEQ multiplex PCR; TCRdb's copy keeps in-frame clones and lacks some. Of just over 95,000 clones in the sample, roughly 82% were seen once. The germline V gene has CDR1 SGHDN and CDR2 FVKESK. Trimming cost V 5 bases and J 5 bases; bases outside gene matches: 9. The CDR3 has 15 amino acids. Whereas donors were nominally healthy upon sampling, unrecorded immune exposures were probable. V usage is TRBV14 and J usage is TRBJ2-3; 8 bases line up with TRBD1. Sequenced: PBMCs. This sequence was found in a human donor in good health. The CDR3 region is CASSLRTGIVDTQYF. DNA of the CDR3: TGTGCCAGCAGCTTAAGGACAGGGATAGTAGATACGCAGTATTTT.